The source of this T cell receptor beta chain is a study of blood T cell repertoires in COVID-19. Study summary: Specimens from acute and convalescent COVID-19 originated in the United States, Italy and Spain. Sources were T cells, B-cell-depleted T cells, or PBMCs; the material itself was cDNA or gDNA.

The method was immunoSEQ multiplex PCR; TCRdb's version includes in-frame clones alone and lacks a portion of them. The profile shows a few hundred thousand clones, 88% of them singletons. The CDR3 loop spans 16 amino acids. After removal of 6 bases from V and 8 bases from J, the junction contained 11 bases not matched to a gene. From germline, CDR1 is SGHTA and CDR2 FQGNSA. The rearrangement uses TRBV7-2 and TRBJ2-1; 12 nucleotides line up with TRBD2. The TCR originated in a woman aged 30 to 39 who had recovered from COVID-19. The specimen was PBMCs or T cells enriched from blood (not recorded which). The CDR3 sequence is CASRSPLAGGPHEQFF. The DNA of the CDR3 is TGTGCCAGCAGGTCCCCTCTAGCGGGAGGGCCCCATGAGCAGTTCTTC. Filled out from reference TRBV7-2 and TRBJ2-1, the complete variable domain reads GAGVSQSPSNKVTEKGKDVELRCDPISGHTALYWYRQSLGQGLEFLIYFQGNSAPDKSGLPSDRFSAERTGGSVSTLTIQRTQQEDSAVYLCASRSPLAGGPHEQFFGPGTRLTVL.